A selection of T cell receptor beta chains follows, all from one sample in a study of blood T cell repertoires in COVID-19. Sequencing used immunoSEQ multiplex PCR; TCRdb keeps in-frame clones, though not all of them. The sample includes approximately 360,000 clones, around 90% of them seen just once. The sequenced sample was peripheral blood. The receptor source for this set is a man in his late teens or twenties with active or convalescent COVID-19. CDR3s include the opening cysteine and the closing phenylalanine or tryptophan. Fields, in order: CDR3 DNA, CDR3 protein, J gene, D gene, clone size, V gene. A D gene is named only where the DNA matches it firmly. Rows may omit the clone size; those that give it use once, few, many or a size class.

TGTGCCAGCAGCGCCTACTCAACTAATGAAAAACTGTTTTTT CASSAYSTNEKLFF TRBJ1-4 NA once TRBV9
TGTGCCTGGAGGGCAGGGGGGATGAACACTGAAGCTTTCTTT CAWRAGGMNTEAFF TRBJ1-1 TRBD1 NA TRBV30
TGTGCCTGGAGTGTTGGACAGCGCAATCAGCCCCAGCATTTT CAWSVGQRNQPQHF TRBJ1-5 NA once TRBV30
TGTGCCTGGAGTGTACAGGTAGGGTATCAACCCCAGCATTTT CAWSVQVGYQPQHF TRBJ1-5 NA NA TRBV30
TGTGCCAGCAGCTTAGAGCAGGGAAAGGGGAACCAGCCCCAGCATTTT CASSLEQGKGNQPQHF TRBJ1-5 NA NA TRBV7-2
TGTGCCAGCAGCTTAGAGCGGGGAACCTACGAGCAGTACTTC CASSLERGTYEQYF TRBJ2-7 NA NA TRBV11-3
TGTGCTAGTGGCCCGGGACAGAACTATGGCTACACCTTC CASGPGQNYGYTF TRBJ1-2 TRBD1 NA TRBV12-5
TGTGCCAGCAGCGAACCCGGGACAGAAGAGACCCAGTACTTC CASSEPGTEETQYF TRBJ2-5 TRBD1 NA TRBV9
TGTGCCAGCGAGGGGACAGTCTCCGATACGCAGTATTTT CASEGTVSDTQYF TRBJ2-3 TRBD1 NA TRBV19
TGTGCCAGCAGTACAAGGACTAGCGGGACCAACACCGGGGAGCTGTTTTTT CASSTRTSGTNTGELFF TRBJ2-2 TRBD2 medium-sized TRBV27
TGTGCCAGCAGCCGACAGGGTTACGAGCAGTACTTC CASSRQGYEQYF TRBJ2-7 TRBD1 NA TRBV6-5
TGTGCCAGCAGCTCGTCAGGGGGTCGGCTGTTTTTT CASSSSGGRLFF TRBJ2-2 TRBD1 NA TRBV7-3
TGTGCCAGCAGGGGGGTCCGACAGGGGGCCGCTGAAGCTTTCTTT CASRGVRQGAAEAFF TRBJ1-1 TRBD1 NA TRBV13
TGTGCCAGCAGCCTCAGAAGCGGACAGTCCTACGAGCAGTACTTC CASSLRSGQSYEQYF TRBJ2-7 NA NA TRBV11-2
TGTGCCAGTAGCCAACCGGGGACAGTCTCCTACGAGCAGTACTTC CASSQPGTVSYEQYF TRBJ2-7 TRBD1 NA TRBV19
TGTGCCATCAGTGAGTCGGAAAAACAGCCCTATAGCAATCAGCCCCAGCATTTT CAISESEKQPYSNQPQHF TRBJ1-5 NA NA TRBV10-3
TGTGCCAGCAGCTCGCCCCTAGCGGGGAAAGACACAGATACGCAGTATTTT CASSSPLAGKDTDTQYF TRBJ2-3 TRBD2 NA TRBV5-4
TGTGCCAGCAGAGTTGGGACTAGCGGGAGCTACGAGCAGTACTTC CASRVGTSGSYEQYF TRBJ2-7 TRBD2 NA TRBV28
TGTGCCAGCAGTTCGGTAACCGGGACAGCCAGCAATCAGCCCCAGCATTTT CASSSVTGTASNQPQHF TRBJ1-5 TRBD1 NA TRBV27
TGTGCCAGCAGCCTTATGGCTAGGGGACAGAGAAATGAAAAACTGTTTTTT CASSLMARGQRNEKLFF TRBJ1-4 TRBD1 NA TRBV7-2
TGTGCCAGCTCCCGAGGAACAACTAATGAAAAACTGTTTTTT CASSRGTTNEKLFF TRBJ1-4 NA NA TRBV18
TGCGCCAGCAGCTCGCAGGGGGACTATGGCTACACCTTC CASSSQGDYGYTF TRBJ1-2 TRBD1 NA TRBV5-1
TGTGCCAGCCGGGATAACTATGGCTACACCTTC CASRDNYGYTF TRBJ1-2 NA NA TRBV9
TGTGCCAGCTCACCTGACAGGGGTTCCACTGAAGCTTTCTTT CASSPDRGSTEAFF TRBJ1-1 TRBD1 NA TRBV18
TGTGCCACGAGTGGGTCTCGGGAACAAGATACGCAGTATTTT CATSGSREQDTQYF TRBJ2-3 NA NA TRBV24-1
TGTGCCAGCAGTCTTCGCCCAGCTAGGAACACTGAAGCTTTCTTT CASSLRPARNTEAFF TRBJ1-1 NA NA TRBV27
TGTGCCAGCAGCTTAGCCGGGACTAACCTCCGGGAGCAGTTCTTC CASSLAGTNLREQFF TRBJ2-1 TRBD2 NA TRBV7-9
TGTGCCAGCAGCTTAAACCAGGGGGCGAGTGGCTACACCTTC CASSLNQGASGYTF TRBJ1-2 TRBD1 NA TRBV7-3
TGTGCCAGCAGTGAATCTCAGGGATCCTATGGCTACACCTTC CASSESQGSYGYTF TRBJ1-2 NA NA TRBV6-1
TGTGCCAGCAGCTTCGAGGGGGCTGGGGCCAACGTGCTGACTTTC CASSFEGAGANVLTF TRBJ2-6 TRBD1 once TRBV13
TGTGCCAGCAGCTTAAGACATCCTAATTCACCCCTCCACTTT CASSLRHPNSPLHF TRBJ1-6 NA NA TRBV7-8
TGTGCCAGCAGCGCCTATGGCGGTGACAATCAGCCCCAGCATTTT CASSAYGGDNQPQHF TRBJ1-5 NA once TRBV9
TGCAGTGCTAGTTCAGGGGTTCCTGAAAAACTGTTTTTT CSASSGVPEKLFF TRBJ1-4 NA NA TRBV20-1
TGCGCCAGCAGTGAGCCCCGCGACAGGGAAACCAATCAGCCCCAGCATTTT CASSEPRDRETNQPQHF TRBJ1-5 TRBD1 NA TRBV10-1
TGTGCCAGCAGCTCCCGAACTAGCGGGAGCTACAATGAGCAGTTCTTC CASSSRTSGSYNEQFF TRBJ2-1 TRBD2 NA TRBV7-3
TGTGCCAGCAGTTTTAGCGGGTCACCCCTCCACTTT CASSFSGSPLHF TRBJ1-6 NA NA TRBV27
TGTGCCAGCAGCCACGGGGTGAACACCGGGGAGCTGTTTTTT CASSHGVNTGELFF TRBJ2-2 NA few TRBV14
TGTGCCTGGAGTACCCCAGGGGGTAGCAATCAGCCCCAGCATTTT CAWSTPGGSNQPQHF TRBJ1-5 TRBD1 NA TRBV30
TGTGCCAGTGGGGACAGGGGGTTCTACAATGAGCAGTTCTTC CASGDRGFYNEQFF TRBJ2-1 TRBD1 NA TRBV19
TGTGCTAGTGGTTTGGAAAAAAGACAGGGCGATGAAAAACTGTTTTTT CASGLEKRQGDEKLFF TRBJ1-4 TRBD1 NA TRBV12-5
TGTGCCAGCAGCTCCCTAAAAAAACAGTTCCCGCCCCTCCACTTT CASSSLKKQFPPLHF TRBJ1-6 NA NA TRBV6-8
TGTGCCAGCAGCTTGTACCCGGGAACTGAATATGGCTACACCTTC CASSLYPGTEYGYTF TRBJ1-2 NA NA TRBV7-8
TGTGCCAGTAGATACCGGGACAGGGGGCTGTTCGATAGCAATCAGCCCCAGCATTTT CASRYRDRGLFDSNQPQHF TRBJ1-5 TRBD1 NA TRBV19
TGTGCCAGCTCACAGGACAGGAAGAACACTGAAGCTTTCTTT CASSQDRKNTEAFF TRBJ1-1 TRBD1 NA TRBV18
TGTGCCAGTAGTATAGGGGGACAGGGGGCAACTGGCTACACCTTC CASSIGGQGATGYTF TRBJ1-2 TRBD1 NA TRBV19
TGCGCCAGCAGCTTGGATTTGTCAGAGCAGTTCTTC CASSLDLSEQFF TRBJ2-1 NA NA TRBV5-1
TGTGCCAGCAGCCAAGATAGCCCTCGGCAGTTCTTC CASSQDSPRQFF TRBJ2-1 NA NA TRBV3-1/TRBV3-2
TGTGCCAGCAGGCTAACTGGACTAGCTTACTACGAGCAGTACTTC CASRLTGLAYYEQYF TRBJ2-7 TRBD2 NA TRBV28
TGTGCCAGCAGTCCAGGGGGCTCTGACCGCTACACCTTC CASSPGGSDRYTF TRBJ1-2 TRBD1 NA TRBV7-9
TGTGCCAGCAGCTCCGGGGGGGAGCAGTTCTTC CASSSGGEQFF TRBJ2-1 TRBD2 once TRBV6-5
TGTGCCAGCAGCTTCAATCGGTATGGCTACACCTTC CASSFNRYGYTF TRBJ1-2 NA NA TRBV7-9
TGTGCCAGCAGCTTAGACGACAGGGATTCATCCGGGGAGCTGTTTTTT CASSLDDRDSSGELFF TRBJ2-2 TRBD1 NA TRBV11-3
TGTGCCACCAGCAGAGATAACAGAATATCTTCACCCCTCCACTTT CATSRDNRISSPLHF TRBJ1-6 NA NA TRBV15
TGTGCCAGCAGTTTAACTGCCCAAGAGACCCAGTACTTC CASSLTAQETQYF TRBJ2-5 NA NA TRBV27
TGTGCCAGCAGCAAATTTAGCGCAGGGGGCTCCTACAATGAGCAGTTCTTC CASSKFSAGGSYNEQFF TRBJ2-1 NA NA TRBV21-1